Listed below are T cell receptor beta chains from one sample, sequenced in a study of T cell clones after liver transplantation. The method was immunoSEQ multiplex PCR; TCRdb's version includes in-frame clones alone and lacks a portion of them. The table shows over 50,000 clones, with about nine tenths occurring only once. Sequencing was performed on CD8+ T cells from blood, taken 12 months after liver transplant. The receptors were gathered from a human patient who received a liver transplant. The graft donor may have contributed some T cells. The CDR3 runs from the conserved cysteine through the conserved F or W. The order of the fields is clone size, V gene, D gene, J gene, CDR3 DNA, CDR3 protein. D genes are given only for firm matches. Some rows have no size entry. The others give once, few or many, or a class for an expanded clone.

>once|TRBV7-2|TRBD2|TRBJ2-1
TGTGCCAGCAGCTTTGCACTAGCGGCCTACAATGAGCAGTTCTTC
CASSFALAAYNEQFF
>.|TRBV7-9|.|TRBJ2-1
TGTGCCAGCAGCCCCCGGCTGGACAATGAGCAGTTCTTC
CASSPRLDNEQFF
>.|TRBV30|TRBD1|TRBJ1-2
TGTGCCGTCAGGGGACAGGGGAACTATGGCTACACCTTC
CAVRGQGNYGYTF
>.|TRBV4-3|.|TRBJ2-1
TGCGCCAGCAGCCAAGAACTAGCACATGAGCAGTTCTTC
CASSQELAHEQFF
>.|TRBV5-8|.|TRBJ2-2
TGTGCCAGCAGTTCGGTATGGGTATCGAACACCGGGGAGCTGTTTTTT
CASSSVWVSNTGELFF
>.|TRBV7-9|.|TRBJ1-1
TGTGCCACCCTGGCCTCGAACACTGAAGCTTTCTTT
CATLASNTEAFF
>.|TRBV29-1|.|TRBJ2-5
TGCAGCGTGACAGCCCAAGAGACCCAGTACTTC
CSVTAQETQYF
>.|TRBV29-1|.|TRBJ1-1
TGCAGCGCAAGTGGTTGGTCAACGACGTTCAACACTGAAGCTTTCTTT
CSASGWSTTFNTEAFF
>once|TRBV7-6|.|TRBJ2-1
TGTGCCAGCAGCCCTCAGCCGATTGATGAGCAGTTCTTC
CASSPQPIDEQFF
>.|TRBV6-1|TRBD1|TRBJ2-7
TGTGCCAGCAGTGGGACAGGGGAAGAGCAGTACTTC
CASSGTGEEQYF
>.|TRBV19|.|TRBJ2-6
TGTGCCAGTAGTATCACACACTCTGGGGCCAACGTCCTGACTTTC
CASSITHSGANVLTF
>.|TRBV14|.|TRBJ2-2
TGTGCCAGCAGGGCAGGACTGGGAAAGGGAGCCGGGGAGCTGTTTTTT
CASRAGLGKGAGELFF
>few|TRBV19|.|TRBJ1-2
TGTGCCAGTAGTATTTCGGAGGGGCCGGGCGGCTACACCTTC
CASSISEGPGGYTF
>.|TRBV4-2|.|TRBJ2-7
TGTGCCAGCAGCCAAGCGGGGACTTTCAGCTCCTACGAGCAGTACTTC
CASSQAGTFSSYEQYF
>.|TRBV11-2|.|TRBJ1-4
TGTGCCAGCAGCTTAGTGGGTTTTGAAAAACTGTTTTTT
CASSLVGFEKLFF
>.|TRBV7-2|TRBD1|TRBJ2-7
TGTGCCAGCAGCTCGTGGACAGGCGAAGCCTACGAGCAGTACTTC
CASSSWTGEAYEQYF
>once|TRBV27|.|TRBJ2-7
TGTGCCAGCAGTTTAGGCAGGGGCCTTACCTACGAGCAGTACTTC
CASSLGRGLTYEQYF
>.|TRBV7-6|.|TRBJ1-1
TGTGCCAGCAGCTTAGACCCGGGGAACACTGAAGCTTTCTTT
CASSLDPGNTEAFF
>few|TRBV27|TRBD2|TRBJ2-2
TGTGCCAGCAGCTATTCTAGCGGGAGAGGCCCCGGGGAGCTGTTTTTT
CASSYSSGRGPGELFF
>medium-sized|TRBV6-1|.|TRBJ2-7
TGTGCCAGCAGCGAACACCCTGAATCCTACGAGCAGTACTTC
CASSEHPESYEQYF
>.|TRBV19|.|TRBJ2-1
TGTGCCAGTAGTCCCGGGACATGGAATGAGCAGTTCTTC
CASSPGTWNEQFF
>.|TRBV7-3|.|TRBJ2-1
TGTGCCAGCAGCTTAACATCGAACTACCCCGATGAGCAGTTCTTC
CASSLTSNYPDEQFF
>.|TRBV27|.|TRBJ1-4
TGTGCCAGCAGTTTAGCCGGAGGGGAAAAACTGTTTTTT
CASSLAGGEKLFF
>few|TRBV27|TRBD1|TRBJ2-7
TGTGCCAGCAGTCTAGACAGGGGATCCGAGCAGTACTTC
CASSLDRGSEQYF
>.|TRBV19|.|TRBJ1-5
TGTGCCAGTAGTATTTTAGGGATAAGCAATCAGCCCCAGCATTTT
CASSILGISNQPQHF
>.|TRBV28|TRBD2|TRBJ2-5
TGTGCCAGCAGTTTCATCGGCGGGAGTCAAGAGACCCAGTACTTC
CASSFIGGSQETQYF
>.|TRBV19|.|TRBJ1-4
TGTGCCAGTAGTCCTCGTGGGCACCAAAATGAAAAACTGTTTTTT
CASSPRGHQNEKLFF
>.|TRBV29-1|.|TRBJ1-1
TGCAGCGTTGTGGGGGGACCCTTGGGCACTGAAGCTTTCTTT
CSVVGGPLGTEAFF
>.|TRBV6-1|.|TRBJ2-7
TGTGCCAGTTGGGACGTAGAAGCCTACGAGCAGTACTTC
CASWDVEAYEQYF
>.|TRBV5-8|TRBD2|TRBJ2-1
TGTGCCAGCAGCCACGGGACTAGCGGGGGAGATGAGCAGTTCTTC
CASSHGTSGGDEQFF